This T cell receptor (beta chain) was retrieved from a study of blood T cell repertoires in COVID-19 (TCRdb year 2020). Regarding the study in general: The collaborator samples originated in the United States, Italy and Spain and spanned the acute and convalescent phases of COVID-19. The prospective study material was composed of cDNA or gDNA derived from T cells, B-cell-depleted T cells, or PBMCs. Subjects who had been exposed to COVID-19, were actively infected with it, or had recovered from it provided the deeply sampled blood TCRbeta repertoires that made up the dataset. The repertoires were made available in a free public database intended to serve as a resource for research on the immune response to SARS-CoV-2. The samples were drawn from the first 160 participants of the ongoing ImmuneRACE study and from roughly 1,300 subjects provided by 6 global collaborators. Nearly every sample came with metadata listing a de-identified subject ID, COVID-19 status, age in years and sex. HLA class I and class II types, where available, came from metadata supplied by the sample provider rather than from assay-based typing.

Spanning cysteine to phenylalanine, the CDR3 consists of 15 amino acids. The CDR3 DNA has 45 bases and is translated from base 1. At the junction V is shortened by 2 bases and J by 4 bases; bases outside the gene matches: 6. Sequences LGHNA (CDR1) and YSLEER (CDR2) are obtained from the germline V gene. Details on this clone: No cognate antigen has been identified for it. There are no base qualities to consult, and no much larger clone falls within one base.

The paper as a whole reports these results and caveats: How much clinical and demographic metadata was included differed by source and by participant, and the metadata was provided uncurated.

Each collaborating institution followed its own protocols to collect whole blood in K2EDTA tubes. For TCRbeta analysis, collaborators shipped samples as frozen whole blood, isolated PBMCs, or DNA extracted from either of those sample types. TCRbeta CDR3 regions were amplified from genomic DNA using the immunoSEQ Assay, a bias-controlled multiplex PCR. In the authors' own workflow: Nucleated cell counts per sample were estimated from amplification of reference gene primers within the assay. To quantify the absolute abundance of each unique TCRbeta CDR3 rearrangement, sequence reads were collapsed and filtered. Productive Simpson clonality was computed per sample as the square root of Simpson's diversity index over productive rearrangements. Not all clones reach the TCRdb copy of this immuneACCESS table, which keeps in-frame sequences only. Checked studies attribute under half of the gap to unresolved V genes and leave the rest unexplained. V, J and clone size are those of that table, while D and trimming were read from the DNA. The sample profile shows approximately 110,000 clones; 90% of them were found once. Around 1.1% of the sample goes to the ten largest clones.

What was sequenced was peripheral blood. The clonotype originates from a human donor in a cohort sampled during active COVID-19. The V and J genes are TRBV4-3 and TRBJ2-5; 8 bases in the junction line up with TRBD1. The CDR3 here reads CASSQHRGASETQYF. The DNA is as follows: TGCGCCAGCAGCCAACACAGGGGGGCCTCAGAGACCCAGTACTTC.